Listed below are T cell receptor beta chains from one sample, sequenced in a study of shared clonotypes between healthy human individuals. Clones were read by immunoSEQ multiplex PCR, and TCRdb kept only the in-frame ones, dropping some. The profile shows some 1,600,000 clones, nearly 99% of them singletons. Source material: naive CD4+ T cells sorted from blood. The receptor set was obtained from a man under 40 in good health. The CDR3 runs from the conserved cysteine through the conserved F or W. Fields, in order: J gene, D gene, clone size, V gene, CDR3 protein, CDR3 DNA. A D gene is named only where the DNA matches it firmly. A row's size may be missing; if present it is once, few, many or a size class.

j_call: TRBJ2-7
d_call: TRBD2
clone_size: NA
v_call: TRBV19
cdr3_aa: CASTIRWRGGLKAGAEQYF
cdr3_nt: TGTGCCAGTACCATCCGCTGGCGGGGGGGTTTAAAGGCGGGAGCCGAGCAGTACTTC

j_call: TRBJ1-1
d_call: NA
clone_size: NA
v_call: TRBV11-3
cdr3_aa: CASSLGHLNTEAFF
cdr3_nt: TGTGCCAGCAGCTTGGGACACCTGAACACTGAAGCTTTCTTT

j_call: TRBJ2-3
d_call: NA
clone_size: NA
v_call: TRBV5-4
cdr3_aa: CASSLVPDTQYF
cdr3_nt: TGTGCCAGCAGCTTGGTCCCAGATACGCAGTATTTT

j_call: TRBJ1-1
d_call: TRBD1
clone_size: NA
v_call: TRBV5-4
cdr3_aa: CASRTTPIPGQGENTEAFF
cdr3_nt: TGTGCCAGCAGGACAACACCCATTCCGGGACAGGGGGAGAACACTGAAGCTTTCTTT

j_call: TRBJ2-5
d_call: TRBD2
clone_size: NA
v_call: TRBV7-8
cdr3_aa: CASSPTTSLKTQYF
cdr3_nt: TGTGCCAGCAGCCCCACGACTAGCTTGAAGACCCAGTACTTC

j_call: TRBJ2-5
d_call: NA
clone_size: NA
v_call: TRBV2
cdr3_aa: CASRRELETQYF
cdr3_nt: TGTGCCAGTCGCAGGGAGCTGGAGACCCAGTACTTC

j_call: TRBJ2-7
d_call: TRBD2
clone_size: NA
v_call: TRBV2
cdr3_aa: CASRGDSGRLSSYEQYF
cdr3_nt: TGTGCCAGCAGAGGTGATAGCGGGAGGCTAAGCTCCTACGAGCAGTACTTC

j_call: TRBJ1-2
d_call: TRBD1
clone_size: NA
v_call: TRBV6-1
cdr3_aa: CASRIQGAGYTF
cdr3_nt: TGTGCCAGCAGAATACAGGGGGCTGGCTACACCTTC

j_call: TRBJ2-3
d_call: NA
clone_size: NA
v_call: TRBV7-9
cdr3_aa: CASSFDTDTQYF
cdr3_nt: TGTGCCAGCAGCTTCGACACAGATACGCAGTATTTT

j_call: TRBJ1-5
d_call: NA
clone_size: NA
v_call: TRBV5-8
cdr3_aa: CASSLEPLSNQPQHF
cdr3_nt: TGTGCCAGCAGCTTGGAGCCCCTTAGCAATCAGCCCCAGCATTTT

j_call: TRBJ2-7
d_call: NA
clone_size: once
v_call: TRBV6-6
cdr3_aa: CASTGQRLTYEQYF
cdr3_nt: TGTGCCAGCACCGGACAGCGGTTAACCTACGAGCAGTACTTC

j_call: TRBJ1-2
d_call: NA
clone_size: NA
v_call: TRBV10-2
cdr3_aa: CASSEWGGGRGYTF
cdr3_nt: TGCGCCAGCAGTGAGTGGGGGGGTGGTCGAGGCTACACCTTC

j_call: TRBJ2-7
d_call: NA
clone_size: NA
v_call: TRBV6-1
cdr3_aa: CASTGQVNSYEQYF
cdr3_nt: TGTGCCAGCACTGGTCAGGTCAACTCCTACGAGCAGTACTTC

j_call: TRBJ2-3
d_call: TRBD2
clone_size: NA
v_call: TRBV10-1
cdr3_aa: CASSDTSGRTDTQYF
cdr3_nt: TGCGCCAGCAGCGACACTAGCGGGAGGACAGATACGCAGTATTTT

j_call: TRBJ2-7
d_call: TRBD2
clone_size: NA
v_call: TRBV6-4
cdr3_aa: CASSSLAGGPIYEQYF
cdr3_nt: TGTGCCAGCAGTTCCTTAGCGGGAGGGCCCATCTACGAGCAGTACTTC

j_call: TRBJ1-1
d_call: NA
clone_size: NA
v_call: TRBV18
cdr3_aa: CASSRGSPTEAFF
cdr3_nt: TGTGCCAGCTCACGGGGTTCGCCCACTGAAGCTTTCTTT

j_call: TRBJ2-1
d_call: TRBD1
clone_size: NA
v_call: TRBV27
cdr3_aa: CASSRDRGGDEQFF
cdr3_nt: TGTGCCAGCAGTAGGGACAGGGGTGGAGATGAGCAGTTCTTC

j_call: TRBJ1-5
d_call: NA
clone_size: NA
v_call: TRBV16
cdr3_aa: CASSQGSQPQHF
cdr3_nt: TGTGCCAGCAGCCAAGGTAGCCAGCCCCAGCATTTT

j_call: TRBJ1-1
d_call: NA
clone_size: NA
v_call: TRBV6-1
cdr3_aa: CASSERGSRNTEAFF
cdr3_nt: TGTGCCAGCAGTGAACGGGGGAGCAGGAACACTGAAGCTTTCTTT

j_call: TRBJ2-7
d_call: TRBD2
clone_size: NA
v_call: TRBV9
cdr3_aa: CASSVDGRFKEQYF
cdr3_nt: TGTGCCAGCAGCGTAGACGGGAGGTTCAAGGAGCAGTACTTC

j_call: TRBJ2-7
d_call: NA
clone_size: NA
v_call: TRBV21-1
cdr3_aa: CASSPPRRLAVYEQYF
cdr3_nt: TGTGCCAGCAGTCCCCCTCGTCGGCTAGCGGTCTACGAGCAGTACTTC

j_call: TRBJ1-1
d_call: NA
clone_size: NA
v_call: TRBV25-1
cdr3_aa: CASSYYGGANTEAFF
cdr3_nt: TGTGCCAGCAGTTATTACGGGGGTGCGAACACTGAAGCTTTCTTT

j_call: TRBJ2-7
d_call: NA
clone_size: NA
v_call: TRBV14
cdr3_aa: CASSPTVAESYEQYF
cdr3_nt: TGTGCCAGCAGCCCGACAGTAGCGGAGTCCTACGAGCAGTACTTC

j_call: TRBJ1-5
d_call: TRBD1
clone_size: NA
v_call: TRBV5-6
cdr3_aa: CASSALTDRAGQPQHF
cdr3_nt: TGTGCCAGCAGCGCCCTAACAGACAGGGCAGGGCAGCCCCAGCATTTT

j_call: TRBJ2-7
d_call: NA
clone_size: once
v_call: TRBV2
cdr3_aa: CASSEDSLPYEQYF
cdr3_nt: TGTGCCAGCAGCGAGGACAGCCTCCCTTACGAGCAGTACTTC

j_call: TRBJ2-7
d_call: NA
clone_size: NA
v_call: TRBV28
cdr3_aa: CATTMGYEQYF
cdr3_nt: TGTGCCACTACAATGGGCTACGAGCAGTACTTC

j_call: TRBJ1-3
d_call: NA
clone_size: NA
v_call: TRBV29-1
cdr3_aa: CSVGQSSGNTIYF
cdr3_nt: TGCAGCGTTGGACAGTCCTCTGGAAACACCATATATTTT

j_call: TRBJ2-5
d_call: TRBD1
clone_size: NA
v_call: TRBV13
cdr3_aa: CASSFMTGKTQETQYF
cdr3_nt: TGTGCCAGCAGCTTCATGACAGGGAAGACCCAAGAGACCCAGTACTTC

j_call: TRBJ2-1
d_call: TRBD2
clone_size: NA
v_call: TRBV18
cdr3_aa: CASSPEGLAGRHEQFF
cdr3_nt: TGTGCCAGCTCACCGGAGGGACTAGCGGGAAGGCATGAGCAGTTCTTC

j_call: TRBJ2-1
d_call: TRBD1
clone_size: NA
v_call: TRBV6-6
cdr3_aa: CASSYSGTVNEQFF
cdr3_nt: TGTGCCAGCAGTTACTCCGGGACAGTTAATGAGCAGTTCTTC

j_call: TRBJ2-5
d_call: TRBD2
clone_size: NA
v_call: TRBV10-3
cdr3_aa: CAISELRRGLAEKETQYF
cdr3_nt: TGTGCCATCAGTGAGCTTCGCCGGGGACTAGCGGAAAAAGAGACCCAGTACTTC

j_call: TRBJ1-4
d_call: TRBD1
clone_size: NA
v_call: TRBV5-1
cdr3_aa: CASSLGDRYEKLFF
cdr3_nt: TGCGCCAGCAGCTTGGGGGACAGATATGAAAAACTGTTTTTT

j_call: TRBJ1-5
d_call: NA
clone_size: NA
v_call: TRBV6-6
cdr3_aa: CASSSPGGNQPQHF
cdr3_nt: TGTGCCAGCAGTTCCCCGGGGGGCAATCAGCCCCAGCATTTT

j_call: TRBJ2-1
d_call: NA
clone_size: NA
v_call: TRBV7-3
cdr3_aa: CASSPAHSYNEQFF
cdr3_nt: TGTGCCAGCAGCCCAGCCCACTCCTACAATGAGCAGTTCTTC

j_call: TRBJ2-2
d_call: NA
clone_size: NA
v_call: TRBV10-3
cdr3_aa: CAASGEKVGELFF
cdr3_nt: TGTGCCGCTTCAGGGGAAAAGGTCGGGGAGCTGTTTTTT

j_call: TRBJ1-5
d_call: NA
clone_size: NA
v_call: TRBV7-8
cdr3_aa: CASSSQGEQPQHF
cdr3_nt: TGTGCCAGCAGCTCCCAGGGTGAGCAGCCCCAGCATTTT

j_call: TRBJ2-3
d_call: TRBD2
clone_size: NA
v_call: TRBV7-2
cdr3_aa: CASTRGLVTDTQYF
cdr3_nt: TGTGCCAGCACCCGCGGACTAGTGACAGATACGCAGTATTTT

j_call: TRBJ1-5
d_call: NA
clone_size: NA
v_call: TRBV2
cdr3_aa: CASSVGQPQHF
cdr3_nt: TGTGCCAGCAGTGTTGGTCAGCCCCAGCATTTT

j_call: TRBJ2-1
d_call: NA
clone_size: NA
v_call: TRBV5-1
cdr3_aa: CASSARVSGSNEQFF
cdr3_nt: TGCGCCAGCAGCGCAAGGGTAAGCGGTAGCAATGAGCAGTTCTTC

j_call: TRBJ1-5
d_call: NA
clone_size: NA
v_call: TRBV10-3
cdr3_aa: CATQRVQDSNQPQHF
cdr3_nt: TGTGCCACCCAGAGGGTTCAAGATAGCAATCAGCCCCAGCATTTT

j_call: TRBJ1-2
d_call: NA
clone_size: NA
v_call: TRBV5-6
cdr3_aa: CASSLSGVLYGYTF
cdr3_nt: TGTGCCAGCAGCTTGTCAGGGGTGCTCTATGGCTACACCTTC

j_call: TRBJ2-3
d_call: NA
clone_size: NA
v_call: TRBV11-2
cdr3_aa: CASSPPRRRGTQYF
cdr3_nt: TGTGCCAGCAGCCCTCCTCGTAGGCGAGGTACGCAGTATTTT

j_call: TRBJ2-2
d_call: TRBD2
clone_size: NA
v_call: TRBV19
cdr3_aa: CASSIALAGGVTGELFF
cdr3_nt: TGTGCCAGTAGTATAGCATTAGCGGGAGGGGTCACCGGGGAGCTGTTTTTT

j_call: TRBJ2-3
d_call: NA
clone_size: NA
v_call: TRBV12-2
cdr3_aa: CASRTTSGRAPSTDTQYF
cdr3_nt: TGTGCAAGTCGCACTACTAGCGGGAGGGCCCCTAGCACAGATACGCAGTATTTT

j_call: TRBJ2-1
d_call: TRBD2
clone_size: NA
v_call: TRBV28
cdr3_aa: CLTSGASYNEQFF
cdr3_nt: TGTTTGACTAGCGGGGCATCCTACAATGAGCAGTTCTTC

j_call: TRBJ2-7
d_call: TRBD1
clone_size: NA
v_call: TRBV19
cdr3_aa: CASGTTGVSYEQYF
cdr3_nt: TGTGCCAGTGGGACGACAGGGGTGAGCTACGAGCAGTACTTC

j_call: TRBJ2-7
d_call: NA
clone_size: NA
v_call: TRBV15
cdr3_aa: CATSGNYEQYF
cdr3_nt: TGTGCCACCAGCGGTAACTACGAGCAGTACTTC

j_call: TRBJ2-7
d_call: NA
clone_size: NA
v_call: TRBV19
cdr3_aa: CASSIVGGLDSYEQYF
cdr3_nt: TGTGCCAGTAGTATAGTTGGGGGTCTGGACTCCTACGAGCAGTACTTC

j_call: TRBJ2-3
d_call: NA
clone_size: NA
v_call: TRBV14
cdr3_aa: CASSQEGSQYF
cdr3_nt: TGTGCCAGCAGCCAAGAAGGCTCGCAGTATTTT

j_call: TRBJ2-1
d_call: NA
clone_size: NA
v_call: TRBV9
cdr3_aa: CASSVGARRLNNEQFF
cdr3_nt: TGTGCCAGCAGCGTAGGGGCCCGTCGGCTTAACAATGAGCAGTTCTTC

j_call: TRBJ2-1
d_call: NA
clone_size: NA
v_call: TRBV9
cdr3_aa: CASSLGGRIYNEQFF
cdr3_nt: TGTGCCAGCTCTCTCGGTGGGCGGATCTACAATGAGCAGTTCTTC

j_call: TRBJ2-3
d_call: NA
clone_size: NA
v_call: TRBV4-3
cdr3_aa: CASSQVGRGDTQYF
cdr3_nt: TGCGCCAGCAGCCAAGTTGGACGCGGGGATACGCAGTATTTT

j_call: TRBJ2-1
d_call: NA
clone_size: NA
v_call: TRBV6-5
cdr3_aa: CASSNSGVGHNEQFF
cdr3_nt: TGTGCCAGCAGTAATAGCGGAGTGGGGCACAATGAGCAGTTCTTC

j_call: TRBJ2-7
d_call: NA
clone_size: NA
v_call: TRBV20-1
cdr3_aa: CSALQGREQYF
cdr3_nt: TGCAGTGCTTTGCAGGGACGCGAGCAGTACTTC

j_call: TRBJ2-7
d_call: NA
clone_size: NA
v_call: TRBV19
cdr3_aa: CATSTEVGEQYF
cdr3_nt: TGTGCCACCTCGACAGAAGTTGGCGAGCAGTACTTC

j_call: TRBJ2-7
d_call: TRBD2
clone_size: NA
v_call: TRBV5-6
cdr3_aa: CASKKRELSYEQYF
cdr3_nt: TGTGCCAGCAAAAAGCGGGAGCTATCCTACGAGCAGTACTTC

j_call: TRBJ2-2
d_call: NA
clone_size: NA
v_call: TRBV18
cdr3_aa: CASSPRSGPNTGELFF
cdr3_nt: TGTGCCAGCTCACCACGAAGCGGACCGAACACCGGGGAGCTGTTTTTT